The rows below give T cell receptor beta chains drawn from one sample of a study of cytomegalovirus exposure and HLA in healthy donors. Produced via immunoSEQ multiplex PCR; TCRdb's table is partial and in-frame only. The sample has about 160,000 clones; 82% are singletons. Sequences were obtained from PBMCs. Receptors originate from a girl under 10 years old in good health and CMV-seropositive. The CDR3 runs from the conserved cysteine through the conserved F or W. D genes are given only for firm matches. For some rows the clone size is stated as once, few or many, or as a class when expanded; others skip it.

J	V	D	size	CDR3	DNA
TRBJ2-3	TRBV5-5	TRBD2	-	CASSLVERGGRDTQYF	TGTGCCAGCAGCTTGGTGGAGCGGGGGGGCCGAGATACGCAGTATTTT
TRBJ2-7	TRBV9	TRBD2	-	CASSATSALEQYF	TGTGCCAGCAGCGCGACTAGCGCCCTCGAGCAGTACTTC
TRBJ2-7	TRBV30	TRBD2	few	CAWIGLAGGKSYEQYF	TGTGCCTGGATCGGACTAGCGGGAGGGAAATCCTACGAGCAGTACTTC
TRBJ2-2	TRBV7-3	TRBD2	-	CASSLTRTSVGNTGELFF	TGTGCCAGCAGCTTAACTCGGACTAGCGTAGGAAACACCGGGGAGCTGTTTTTT
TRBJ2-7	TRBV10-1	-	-	CASSDWGVLNPYEQYF	TGCGCCAGCAGTGATTGGGGGGTCCTCAACCCCTACGAGCAGTACTTC
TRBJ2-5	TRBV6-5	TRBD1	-	CASTRGQGETQYF	TGTGCCAGCACCCGCGGACAGGGAGAGACCCAGTACTTC
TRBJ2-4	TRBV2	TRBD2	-	CASSEGGDLAKNIQYF	TGTGCCAGCAGTGAGGGAGGGGACCTAGCCAAAAACATTCAGTACTTC
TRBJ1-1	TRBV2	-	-	CASRYPRDGLNTEAFF	TGTGCCAGCAGATACCCCCGGGACGGACTAAACACTGAAGCTTTCTTT
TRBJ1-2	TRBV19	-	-	CASSTTGNDYGYTF	TGTGCCAGTAGTACCACAGGGAACGACTATGGCTACACCTTC
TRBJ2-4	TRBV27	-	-	CASSLASTKNIQYF	TGTGCCAGCAGTTTGGCCTCAACCAAAAACATTCAGTACTTC
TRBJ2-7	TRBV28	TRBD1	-	CASTDRGRVFNEQYF	TGTGCCAGCACCGACAGGGGGCGAGTGTTTAACGAGCAGTACTTC
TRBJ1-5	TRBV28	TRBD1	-	CASRQDRANQPQHF	TGTGCCAGCAGACAGGACAGGGCTAATCAGCCCCAGCATTTT
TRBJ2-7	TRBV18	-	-	CASSPSPGEKLYEQYF	TGTGCCAGCTCACCTTCCCCGGGAGAGAAACTCTACGAGCAGTACTTC
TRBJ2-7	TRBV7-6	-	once	CASSSAGLRREQYF	TGTGCCAGCAGCTCCGCGGGGCTTAGGCGAGAGCAGTACTTC
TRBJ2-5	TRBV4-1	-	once	CASTLTPGREQETQYF	TGCGCCAGCACCCTCACCCCTGGGCGGGAACAGGAGACCCAGTACTTC
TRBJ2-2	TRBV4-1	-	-	CASSPPIGTGELFF	TGCGCCAGCAGCCCCCCCATCGGGACCGGGGAGCTGTTTTTT
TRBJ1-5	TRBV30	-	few	CAWRPGWYQPQHF	TGTGCCTGGAGGCCCGGGTGGTATCAGCCCCAGCATTTT
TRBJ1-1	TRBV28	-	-	CASTWGGGTEAFF	TGTGCCAGCACCTGGGGGGGAGGAACTGAAGCTTTCTTT
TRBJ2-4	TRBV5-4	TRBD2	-	CASSPTHSGNIQYF	TGTGCCAGCAGCCCCACCCATAGCGGGAACATTCAGTACTTC
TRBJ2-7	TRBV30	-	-	CAWIGEDSYEQYF	TGTGCCTGGATCGGGGAGGACTCCTACGAGCAGTACTTC
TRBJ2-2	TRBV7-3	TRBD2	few	CASSLAGDTGELFF	TGTGCCAGCAGCCTCGCGGGAGACACCGGGGAGCTGTTTTTT
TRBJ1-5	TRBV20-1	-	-	CSAFRKATQHF	TGCAGTGCCTTTAGGAAAGCGACCCAGCATTTT
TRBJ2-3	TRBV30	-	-	CAWSLRALSTDTQYF	TGTGCCTGGAGTCTCAGGGCTTTAAGCACAGATACGCAGTATTTT
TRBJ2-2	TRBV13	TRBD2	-	CASSLRPLAGENGELFF	TGTGCCAGCAGCTTAAGGCCCTTAGCGGGAGAAAACGGGGAGCTGTTTTTT
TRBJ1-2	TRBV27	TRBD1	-	CASSPRTGDTNGYTF	TGTGCCAGCAGCCCAAGGACAGGAGATACGAATGGCTACACCTTC
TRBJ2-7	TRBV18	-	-	CASSHGGSEQYF	TGTGCCAGCTCACATGGAGGGAGCGAGCAGTACTTC
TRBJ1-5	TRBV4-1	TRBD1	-	CASRSDRAPNQPQHF	TGCGCCAGCAGGAGCGACAGGGCCCCGAATCAGCCCCAGCATTTT
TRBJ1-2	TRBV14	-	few	CASSHTTAGAGYGYTF	TGTGCCAGCAGCCACACGACCGCCGGTGCGGGCTATGGCTACACCTTC
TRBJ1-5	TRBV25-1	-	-	CASSEFSYNQPQHF	TGTGCCAGCAGTGAATTCTCCTACAATCAGCCCCAGCATTTT
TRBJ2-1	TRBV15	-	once	CATSRVQRSGVNEQFF	TGTGCCACCAGCAGAGTCCAAAGGTCAGGGGTCAATGAGCAGTTCTTC
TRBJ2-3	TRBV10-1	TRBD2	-	CASSESTSGGTDTQYF	TGCGCCAGCAGTGAGTCGACTAGCGGAGGAACAGATACGCAGTATTTT
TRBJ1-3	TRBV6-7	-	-	CASSSDRFTSGNTIYF	TGTGCCAGCAGTTCCGACAGGTTTACGTCTGGAAACACCATATATTTT
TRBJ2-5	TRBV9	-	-	CASGPLSGQETQYF	TGTGCCAGCGGTCCTCTGAGCGGCCAAGAGACCCAGTACTTC
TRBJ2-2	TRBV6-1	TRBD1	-	CASGTGAITGELFF	TGTGCCAGCGGGACAGGGGCCATCACCGGGGAGCTGTTTTTT
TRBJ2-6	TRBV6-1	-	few	CASSEALRDSGANVLTF	TGTGCCAGCAGTGAAGCTTTGCGGGACTCTGGGGCCAACGTCCTGACTTTC
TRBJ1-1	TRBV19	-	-	CASSPEYGTEAFF	TGTGCCAGTAGTCCGGAGTACGGCACTGAAGCTTTCTTT
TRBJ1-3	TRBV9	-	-	CASSVGEPSGNTIYF	TGTGCCAGCAGCGTAGGGGAGCCCTCTGGAAACACCATATATTTT
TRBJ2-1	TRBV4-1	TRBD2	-	CASRDGLAGGGNEQFF	TGCGCCAGCAGGGACGGCTTAGCGGGAGGGGGCAATGAGCAGTTCTTC
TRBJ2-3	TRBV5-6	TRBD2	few	CASSSGLAGNTDTQYF	TGTGCCAGCAGCTCGGGACTAGCGGGGAACACAGATACGCAGTATTTT
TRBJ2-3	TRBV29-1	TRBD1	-	CSVEEPRTGPTDTQYF	TGCAGCGTTGAGGAACCCCGGACAGGGCCCACAGATACGCAGTATTTT
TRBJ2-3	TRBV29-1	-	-	CSVPRGRRGPTDTQYF	TGCAGCGTCCCCAGGGGGAGGCGGGGACCCACAGATACGCAGTATTTT
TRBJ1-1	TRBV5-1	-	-	CASSLGHQMNTEAFF	TGCGCCAGCAGCTTGGGACACCAGATGAACACTGAAGCTTTCTTT
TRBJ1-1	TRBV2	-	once	CASRGITGYTEAFF	TGTGCCAGCAGAGGCATTACAGGGTACACTGAAGCTTTCTTT
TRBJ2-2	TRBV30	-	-	CAWTSAGELFF	TGTGCCTGGACCTCGGCCGGGGAGCTGTTTTTT
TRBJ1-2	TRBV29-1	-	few	CSVEDKRGGYTF	TGCAGCGTTGAAGATAAGAGAGGTGGCTACACCTTC
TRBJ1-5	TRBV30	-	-	CAWSTGENQPQHF	TGTGCCTGGAGTACAGGCGAGAATCAGCCCCAGCATTTT
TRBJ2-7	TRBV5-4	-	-	CASSPEVHYEQYF	TGTGCCAGCAGCCCGGAGGTACACTACGAGCAGTACTTC
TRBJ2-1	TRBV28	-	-	CASRYTLYNEQFF	TGTGCCAGCAGGTACACCCTCTACAATGAGCAGTTCTTC
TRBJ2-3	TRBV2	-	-	CASRGRESPTDTQYF	TGTGCCAGCAGGGGACGGGAGAGCCCTACAGATACGCAGTATTTT
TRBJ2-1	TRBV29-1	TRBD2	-	CSVASSGINNEQFF	TGCAGCGTTGCATCTAGCGGGATCAACAATGAGCAGTTCTTC
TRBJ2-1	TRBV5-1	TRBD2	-	CASSAGTSLTWYNEQFF	TGCGCCAGCAGCGCCGGGACTAGCCTGACCTGGTACAATGAGCAGTTCTTC
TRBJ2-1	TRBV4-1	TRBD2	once	CASSPGTSGKEGFF	TGCGCCAGCAGTCCCGGGACTAGCGGTAAGGAAGGGTTCTTC
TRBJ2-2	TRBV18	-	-	CASSPGPGELFF	TGTGCCAGCTCACCAGGGCCCGGGGAGCTGTTTTTT
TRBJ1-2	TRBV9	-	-	CASSVDTMGGRGGYTF	TGTGCCAGCAGCGTAGATACGATGGGGGGGCGAGGTGGCTACACCTTC
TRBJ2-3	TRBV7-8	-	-	CASSLARGSVGDTQYF	TGTGCCAGCAGCTTAGCTCGGGGGAGCGTGGGAGATACGCAGTATTTT
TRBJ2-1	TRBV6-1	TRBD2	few	CASSTTSGGYNEQFF	TGTGCCAGCAGTACGACTAGCGGAGGGTACAATGAGCAGTTCTTC
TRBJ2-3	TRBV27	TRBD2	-	CASSLGAGVTDTQYF	TGTGCCAGCAGTTTGGGAGCGGGAGTCACAGATACGCAGTATTTT
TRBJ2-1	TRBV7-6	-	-	CASSSSEDEQFF	TGTGCCAGCAGCTCTAGCGAGGATGAGCAGTTCTTC
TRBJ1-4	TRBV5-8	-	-	CASSLTGVNEKLFF	TGTGCCAGCAGCCTGACAGGAGTAAATGAAAAACTGTTTTTT